This is a list of T cell receptor beta chains from one sample in a study of glioma-infiltrating T cells. TCRdb re-called the multiplex PCR reads through MiXCR, storing one row per CDR3 protein. This sample yields about 210,000 distinct CDR3 sequences, of which roughly 32% are seen a single time; 20% belongs to the top ten. Sequenced: glioma tissue, nonneoplastic brain tissue, or PBMCs (not recorded which). Receptor source: a human donor with low-grade glioma or glioblastoma, undergoing nonglioma brain surgery, or in good health (not recorded which). CDR3s include the opening cysteine and the closing phenylalanine or tryptophan. A D gene is named only where the DNA matches it firmly. Size values are once, few and many counts, or a class for expanded clones, and some rows have none.

j_call	d_call	v_call	clone_size	cdr3_nt	cdr3_aa
TRBJ2-5	NA	TRBV18	many	TGTGCCAGCTCACCTTCAGGGGAAGAGACCCAGTACTTC	CASSPSGEETQYF
TRBJ2-3	NA	TRBV12-3/TRBV12-4	many	TGTGCCAGCAGATCCCCTCGGCGCGGGACGCTGGCAGATACGCAGTATTTT	CASRSPRRGTLADTQYF
TRBJ1-6	TRBD1	TRBV7-9	many	TGTGCCAGCAGCCCTCCCGGGACAGATAATTCACCCCTCCACTTT	CASSPPGTDNSPLHF
TRBJ1-2	TRBD1	TRBV6-2/TRBV6-3	many	TGTGCCAGCAGTTACGGTCCGGGACAGGTTTCCAGCGCCTTC	CASSYGPGQVSSAF
TRBJ2-3	NA	TRBV30	NA	TGTGCCTGGCTAGCTATGGGCACAGATACGCAGTATTTT	CAWLAMGTDTQYF
TRBJ1-2	NA	TRBV9	many	TGTGCCAGCAGACCAGGGGCCGATCGAGTTGGTGGCTACACCTTC	CASRPGADRVGGYTF
TRBJ1-5	NA	TRBV27	many	TGTGCCAGCAGTTTTAGCAATCAGCCCCAGCATTTT	CASSFSNQPQHF
TRBJ2-5	TRBD1	TRBV19	few	TGTGCCAGTAGAGCGACAGGGGCTATCGGCGAGACCCAGTACTTC	CASRATGAIGETQYF
TRBJ2-1	TRBD2	TRBV15	many	TGTGCCACCAGCAGACTAGCGGGAACCAATGAGCAGTTCTTC	CATSRLAGTNEQFF
TRBJ2-1	TRBD2	TRBV4-1	NA	TGCGCCAGCAGCCAAGAGAAGGTAGCGGGGCACAATGAGCAGTTCTTC	CASSQEKVAGHNEQFF
TRBJ1-1	NA	TRBV27	many	TGTGCCAGCAGTTCGGGGCCGTACACGATTCGCAACACTGAAGCTTTCTTT	CASSSGPYTIRNTEAFF